The rows below give T cell receptor beta chains drawn from one sample of a study of human T cells and chemical hapten exposure. TCRdb reanalysed the RACE reads using MiXCR and keeps one entry per CDR3 protein. In the table there are 150,000 to 200,000 distinct CDR3 sequences, almost 30% of which are singletons. The sequencing here drew on whole blood, taken in connection with sensitization to the hapten diphenylcyclopropenone (DPC). Receptor source: a woman in her thirties with alopecia areata. Some clones in this sample may be carry-over from other donors' samples. Both conserved end residues are part of each CDR3. Fields, in order: J gene, V gene, D gene, clone size, CDR3 protein, CDR3 DNA. D genes are given only for firm matches. Only part of the rows carry a size: once, few, many, or a class if the clone is expanded.

TRBJ2-5	TRBV28	-	few	CASSVRGAQETQYF	TGTGCCAGCAGTGTGAGGGGGGCCCAAGAGACCCAGTACTTC
TRBJ2-5	TRBV28	TRBD1	-	CASSGQATGQETQYF	TGTGCCAGCAGTGGACAGGCGACAGGACAAGAGACCCAGTACTTC
TRBJ2-7	TRBV20-1	-	-	CSARDGGVYEQYF	TGCAGTGCTAGGGACGGAGGCGTCTACGAGCAGTACTTC
TRBJ1-2	TRBV24-1	TRBD1	-	CATSRGQEDNYGYTF	TGTGCCACCAGCCGGGGACAGGAAGATAACTATGGCTACACCTTC
TRBJ2-3	TRBV28	-	few	CASSFVGSTQYF	TGTGCCAGCAGTTTCGTCGGTAGTACGCAGTATTTT
TRBJ2-1	TRBV5-1	TRBD2	few	CASRGGLAGGTDNEQFF	TGCGCCAGCAGGGGAGGACTAGCGGGAGGTACGGACAATGAGCAGTTCTTC
TRBJ1-1	TRBV29-1	-	-	CSVEDVTEAFF	TGCAGCGTTGAAGATGTTACGGAAGCTTTCTTT
TRBJ1-1	TRBV29-1	-	-	CSALTGEAFF	TGCAGCGCTCTGACAGGAGAAGCTTTCTTT
TRBJ2-7	TRBV7-2	TRBD2	-	CASSSEAGGTYEQYF	TGTGCCAGCAGCTCGGAAGCGGGAGGGACCTACGAGCAGTACTTC
TRBJ2-7	TRBV6-5	-	-	CASSYSKASYQYEQYF	TGTGCCAGCAGTTACTCGAAGGCCTCGTACCAATACGAGCAGTACTTC
TRBJ2-5	TRBV18	-	-	CASSPDRNQETQYF	TGTGCCAGCTCACCAGACAGGAATCAAGAGACCCAGTACTTC
TRBJ1-2	TRBV2	-	-	CASKGGPNYGYTF	TGTGCCAGCAAAGGGGGTCCTAACTATGGCTACACCTTC
TRBJ2-2	TRBV10-1	TRBD2	-	CASSASGLAGATGELFF	TGCGCCAGCAGTGCCTCGGGACTAGCGGGAGCCACCGGGGAGCTGTTTTTT
TRBJ1-1	TRBV9	-	few	CASSVDRGPEAFF	TGTGCCAGCAGCGTAGACCGGGGGCCTGAAGCTTTCTTT
TRBJ1-6	TRBV5-1	-	few	CASSLAGDGSPLHF	TGCGCCAGCAGCTTGGCCGGTGACGGATCACCCCTCCACTTT
TRBJ1-3	TRBV4-1	-	many	CASSGGGSGNTIYF	TGCGCCAGCAGTGGTGGGGGCTCTGGAAACACCATATATTTT
TRBJ1-2	TRBV29-1	TRBD1	-	CSVEGTGVYGYTF	TGCAGCGTTGAAGGGACAGGCGTCTATGGCTACACCTTC
TRBJ1-1	TRBV6-2/TRBV6-3	-	-	CASSSYQQAMNTEAFF	TGTGCCAGCAGTTCCTACCAACAGGCTATGAACACTGAAGCTTTCTTT
TRBJ1-5	TRBV28	TRBD1	-	CASSRDRNQPQHF	TGTGCCAGCAGTCGGGACAGAAATCAGCCCCAGCATTTT
TRBJ1-1	TRBV29-1	-	few	CSVEEGGTEAFF	TGCAGCGTTGAAGAGGGCGGGACTGAAGCTTTCTTT
TRBJ1-3	TRBV7-2	-	-	CASSNNYGIYF	TGTGCCAGCAGCAATAACTACGGCATATATTTT
TRBJ2-2	TRBV4-3	TRBD1	few	CASSSTGVYTGELFF	TGCGCCAGCAGCTCGACAGGGGTGTACACCGGGGAGCTGTTTTTT
TRBJ1-5	TRBV7-2	-	-	CASSLGGTQPQHF	TGTGCCAGCAGCTTAGGCGGAACTCAGCCCCAGCATTTT
TRBJ2-1	TRBV2	-	-	CASEEGPYLPEQFF	TGTGCCAGCGAAGAGGGGCCTTACCTGCCTGAGCAGTTCTTC
TRBJ1-2	TRBV20-1	-	-	CSARGGQKNYGYTF	TGCAGTGCTAGGGGCGGACAGAAGAACTATGGCTACACCTTC
TRBJ1-2	TRBV28	TRBD1	-	CASSFRGSDYGYTF	TGTGCCAGCAGTTTCAGGGGGTCCGACTATGGCTACACCTTC
TRBJ2-1	TRBV28	-	-	CASSLWTPDGNEQFF	TGTGCCAGCAGTTTATGGACCCCCGACGGAAATGAGCAGTTCTTC
TRBJ2-5	TRBV28	-	few	CASSTSGFQETQYF	TGTGCCAGCAGTACTTCAGGGTTCCAAGAGACCCAGTACTTC
TRBJ2-1	TRBV28	-	-	CASTGAGQRADEQFF	TGTGCCAGCACAGGGGCAGGCCAAAGAGCCGATGAGCAGTTCTTC
TRBJ1-2	TRBV7-2	TRBD1	-	CASSTGQGSGYGYTF	TGTGCCAGCAGCACCGGACAGGGTTCCGGATATGGCTACACCTTC
TRBJ1-1	TRBV10-3	-	-	CAIGGETQQAFF	TGTGCCATCGGGGGAGAGACTCAGCAAGCTTTCTTT
TRBJ1-1	TRBV6-2/TRBV6-3	-	few	CASTLAGGSLIMNTEAFF	TGTGCCAGCACCCTCGCCGGGGGCAGCTTGATAATGAACACTGAAGCTTTCTTT
TRBJ1-1	TRBV5-1	-	many	CASSLGTANTEAFF	TGCGCCAGCAGCCTCGGTACAGCCAACACTGAAGCTTTCTTT
TRBJ2-2	TRBV6-1	TRBD1	few	CASNPRTGALRVELFF	TGTGCCAGCAACCCACGGACAGGGGCCCTCCGGGTGGAGCTGTTTTTT
TRBJ2-1	TRBV20-1	-	few	CSATPYEQFF	TGCAGTGCTACCCCTTATGAGCAGTTCTTC
TRBJ1-4	TRBV28	-	many	CASSLGQRNEKLFF	TGTGCCAGCAGCCTTGGACAGCGTAATGAAAAACTGTTTTTT
TRBJ2-3	TRBV28	-	-	CASSLISGTGTTDTQYF	TGTGCCAGCAGTTTAATTAGCGGAACTGGAACCACAGATACGCAGTATTTT
TRBJ2-1	TRBV5-1	TRBD2	few	CASSYGGGPPNEQFF	TGCGCCAGCAGCTATGGCGGGGGGCCACCCAATGAGCAGTTCTTC
TRBJ2-7	TRBV29-1	-	few	CSVAEGTKEQYF	TGCAGCGTCGCCGAGGGTACGAAGGAGCAGTACTTC
TRBJ1-2	TRBV28	TRBD1	few	CASSFGQGWNYGYTF	TGTGCCAGCAGTTTCGGACAGGGATGGAACTATGGCTACACCTTC
TRBJ2-7	TRBV20-1	-	few	CSAKTDRSYEQYF	TGCAGTGCTAAAACAGACAGGTCCTACGAGCAGTACTTC
TRBJ1-2	TRBV9	TRBD1	few	CASSVEEEGARRNGYTF	TGTGCCAGCAGCGTCGAAGAGGAGGGGGCGCGGAGGAATGGCTACACCTTC
TRBJ1-6	TRBV15	TRBD1	-	CATSRSGGFNSPLHF	TGTGCCACCAGCAGATCAGGGGGCTTCAATTCACCCCTCCACTTT
TRBJ1-2	TRBV4-1	TRBD1	-	CASSQDRDRVSRNYGYTF	TGCGCCAGCAGCCAAGATCGGGACAGGGTCTCCCGGAACTATGGCTACACCTTC